This TCR beta chain was found in a study of blood T cell repertoires in COVID-19. Study information: Samples taken during acute and convalescent COVID-19 were collected in the United States, Italy and Spain. PBMCs, B-cell-depleted T cells, or T cells provided the cDNA or gDNA that made up the material.

Germline CDR1 and CDR2: SGHRS and YFSETQ. Deletions cut 0 bases from V and 3 bases from J, with 16 bases between. This CDR3 is built from 16 residues. Per the study methods: How many nucleated cells were present was estimated from reference gene primer amplification. Assay used: immunoSEQ multiplex PCR; TCRdb lists only in-frame clones, some missing. For V, J and clone size, that table is used; D and trimming come from the DNA. This sample yields around 250,000 clones, of which approximately 82% are seen a single time; less than 3.5% belongs to the top ten. This receptor was taken from a woman aged 18-29 years with acute or convalescent COVID-19. The sequencing input was peripheral blood. The genes are TRBV5-1 and TRBJ2-7, with a tentative D call TRBD1 (6 bases). The CDR3 spells CASSLAGDRTFYEQYF. The DNA of the CDR3 is TGCGCCAGCAGCTTGGCCGGAGACAGGACCTTCTACGAGCAGTACTTC.